The 25 T cell receptor beta chains presented below share a single source sample, sequenced in a study of a mutant IDH1 vaccine in newly diagnosed glioma. Clones were read by immunoSEQ multiplex PCR, and TCRdb kept only the in-frame ones, dropping some. Altogether 50,000 to 85,000 clones are present, 84% being singletons, with the ten largest covering more than 10%. Which antigens these TCRs recognize remains unknown. Time point indicated: week 23, last vaccination. Doses of 300 ug of mutant IDH1 20-mer peptide were given with topical imiquimod. Sequencing used PBMCs, obtained from a glioma patient whose treatment included an IDH1 peptide vaccine. The source of these receptors is a man between 18 and 29 years old with glioma.

This sequence joins TRBV7-2 and TRBJ2-2, with 8 bases aligning to TRBD1. The CDR3 covers 16 residues. The V segment lost 4 bases and the J segment 7 bases; nucleotides outside the gene matches: 11. From germline, CDR1 is SGHTA and CDR2 FQGNSA. The CDR3 spells CASSSGPGGRSGELFF. The CDR3 DNA follows: TGTGCCAGCAGCTCAGGGCCAGGGGGCCGGAGCGGGGAGCTGTTTTTT.

CDR3 DNA: TGTGCAAGTCGCTTTGATCAGGACAGGGGGCCAGGAGGAGATGGCTACACCTTC. As protein: CASRFDQDRGPGGDGYTF. The chain is built from TRBV12-2 and TRBJ1-2; TRBD1, the table's D call, was not compared with the DNA. TRBV12-2 is designated a pseudogene. The CDR3 is 18 amino acids.

This clone was seen a few times. The J gene is TRBJ1-5, the V gene TRBV4-2; D unclear. Trimming stripped 4 bases from V and 3 bases from J, with 10 bases between. The CDR3 sequence is 14 residues long. Looked up from germline, CDR1 is LGHNA and CDR2 is YNFKEQ. CDR3 nucleotides: TGTGCCAGCAGCCCCGGACGGATCAATCAGCCCCAGCATTTT. Its protein is CASSPGRINQPQHF.

The chain links TRBV6-5 to TRBJ1-5; TRBD1 is a possible D gene (6 bases). The CDR3 is 15 amino acids. CDR1 MNHEY and CDR2 SVGAGI come from the germline V gene. V was pared by 5 bases and J by 0 bases, with 11 bases between. The CDR3 protein is CASSRDILSNQPQHF. The CDR3 bases are TGTGCCAGCAGTCGGGACATTCTTAGCAATCAGCCCCAGCATTTT.

The chain is built from TRBV28 and TRBJ1-5, with D perhaps matching TRBD1 (5 bases). The length of the CDR3 is 16 residues. The germline CDR1 and CDR2 sequences are MDHEN and SYDVKM. V shed 5 bases and J shed 0 bases, with 14 bases lying between them. DNA of the CDR3: TGTGCCAGCAGTCCCTCGACAGATTATAGCAATCAGCCCCAGCATTTT. This translates into CASSPSTDYSNQPQHF.

This chain connects TRBV7-9 to TRBJ2-7, with 7 bases that match TRBD1. Germline values: CDR1 SEHNR, CDR2 FQNEAQ (reference sequence). The V segment lost 2 bases and the J segment 7 bases; nucleotides outside the gene matches: 14. This CDR3 contains 16 residues. The DNA for the CDR3 is TGTGCCAGCAGCTTAAACCGAGACAGGGTAGTGAGGGAGCAGTACTTC. Protein sequence: CASSLNRDRVVREQYF.

This chain links TRBV7-2 with TRBJ1-2; 8 nucleotides line up with TRBD1. The germline CDR1 and CDR2 sequences are SGHTA and FQGNSA. This CDR3 region has 13 residues. The junction had 7 bases not matched to a gene; V was cut back by 5 bases and J by 8 bases. The CDR3 loop reads CASSTGQAGGYTF. The CDR3 DNA is TGTGCCAGCAGCACGGGACAGGCGGGGGGCTACACCTTC.

This clone was picked up a small number of times. The CDR3 DNA is TGTGCCAGCAGGCCCGGCAGGGTGAACACTGAAGCTTTCTTT. It specifies CASRPGRVNTEAFF. The chain links TRBV28 to TRBJ1-1; tentatively, D is TRBD1 (5 bases). CDR1 is MDHEN, CDR2 SYDVKM, per germline. V lost 6 bases and J lost 0, with 11 bases in between. This CDR3 spans 14 amino acids.

The chain combines TRBV29-1 with TRBJ2-5; D unclear. V was trimmed by 4 bases and J by 5 bases, leaving 5 bases between them. In germline, CDR1 is SQVTM, CDR2 ANQGSEA. This CDR3 has 10 amino acids. This chain's CDR3 is CSVVRETQYF. CDR3 coding DNA: TGCAGCGTTGTCCGGGAGACCCAGTACTTC.

V usage is TRBV5-1 and J usage is TRBJ2-1; 11 bases match TRBD1. This CDR3 is built from 14 residues. Trimming cost V 4 bases and J 6 bases; bases outside gene matches: 3. Germline V gene data show CDR1 as SGHRS and CDR2 as YFSETQ. CDR3 in amino acids: CASSMDRGLNEQFF. CDR3 nucleotides: TGCGCCAGCAGCATGGACAGGGGGCTCAATGAGCAGTTCTTC.

The chain joins TRBV5-8 to TRBJ1-2; no firm D call. The CDR3 is 16 residues long. CDR1 and CDR2 (germline): SGHTS, YDEGEE. The ends were cut back, 5 bases at V and 4 bases at J, with 21 bases in the middle. The CDR3 region is CASRRPVATQFYGYTF. The CDR3 region has the DNA TGTGCCAGCAGAAGACCGGTGGCTACGCAATTCTATGGCTACACCTTC.

The genes are TRBV7-8 and TRBJ1-5; 7 bases agree with TRBD1. Germline trimming cut 5 bases from V and 7 bases from J; bases unmatched to any gene: 5. Germline V gene lookup returns CDR1 SGHVS and CDR2 FQNEAQ. The CDR3 contains 13 residues. The CDR3 DNA is TGTGCCAGCAGCACCGGGACAGAGCAGCCCCAGCATTTT. Protein sequence: CASSTGTEQPQHF.

J is TRBJ2-7 and V is TRBV5-4; the match to TRBD1 covers 11 bases. Germline CDR1 is SGHNT and CDR2 is YYREEE (reference sequence). The ends lost 6 bases at V and 4 bases at J; junction bases unmatched: 3. The CDR3 is made up of 13 amino acids. The CDR3: CASTRDRGYEQYF. In DNA, the CDR3 is TGTGCCAGCACCCGGGACAGGGGGTACGAGCAGTACTTC.

The chain has TRBV14 and TRBJ2-7; no firm D call. The CDR3 runs 13 residues. V dropped 4 bases and J dropped 0 bases, with 7 bases sitting between them. Per the germline V gene, CDR1 is SGHDN and CDR2 is FVKESK. The CDR3, as DNA: TGTGCCAGCAGCCCCTCTAGCTCCTACGAGCAGTACTTC. This translates into CASSPSSSYEQYF.

The rearrangement links TRBV5-4 to TRBJ2-3; D unresolved. V was cut by 5 bases and J by 5 bases, with 3 bases left in between. CDR3 length: 10 residues. Per germline, CDR1 SGHNT and CDR2 YYREEE (reference sequence). Here the CDR3 DNA reads TGTGCCAGCAGACTAGATACGCAGTATTTT. It encodes CASRLDTQYF.

V gene TRBV5-4 combines with J gene TRBJ2-7; the D gene is possibly TRBD2 (5 bases). Germline V lookup: CDR1 SGHNT, CDR2 YYREEE (reference sequence). This CDR3 is built from 13 residues. Trimming removed 3 bases at V and 3 bases at J, with 10 bases between. CDR3 nucleotide sequence: TGTGCCAGCAGCTCGGACTGGGGCTACGAGCAGTACTTC. This translates into CASSSDWGYEQYF.

V gene TRBV27 combines with J gene TRBJ2-7; TRBD1 might be the D (9 bases). Germline V gives CDR1 MNHEY, CDR2 SMNVEV (reference sequence). CDR3 length equals 20 residues. Trimming took off 3 bases at V and 5 bases at J, with 32 bases between the two ends. CDR3 loop: CASSFHHGTGKGLGDHEQYF. CDR3 DNA sequence: TGTGCCAGCAGTTTCCATCACGGGACAGGGAAGGGACTAGGGGATCACGAGCAGTACTTC.

This chain links TRBV6-5 with TRBJ1-1; D is uncertain. Trimming left V 2 bases short and J 3 bases short, with 13 bases between. The length of the CDR3 is 15 residues. Germline V gene sequence: CDR1 MNHEY, CDR2 SVGAGI. CDR3 protein: CASSYGWEKYTEAFF. DNA of the CDR3: TGTGCCAGCAGTTACGGTTGGGAGAAATACACTGAAGCTTTCTTT.

CDR3 coding DNA: TGTGCCAGCAGCTTAAGTGACAACCCCTACAATGAGCAGTTCTTC. This gives the protein CASSLSDNPYNEQFF. V gene TRBV7-3 combines with J gene TRBJ2-1; D remains unclear. Germline V gene sequence: CDR1 SGHTA, CDR2 FQGTGA. V shed 1 base and J shed 2 bases, with 9 bases lying between them. This CDR3 contains 15 residues.

The chain employs TRBV7-9 and TRBJ2-1; D perhaps matches TRBD2 (5 bases). Trimming left V 5 bases short and J 16 bases short, with 15 bases between. Germline loops: CDR1 SEHNR, CDR2 FQNEAQ (reference sequence). The CDR3 has 11 residues. CDR3 in DNA: TGTGCCAGCAGCCTCGAGGGCCTTGTCTTCTTC. Translating gives CASSLEGLVFF.

This clone was detected once. V gene TRBV19 combines with J gene TRBJ2-3, with TRBD2 identical over 7 bases. The trim removed 5 bases at V and 0 bases at J, leaving 5 bases unmatched. CDR3 length: 15 residues. CDR1 is LNHDA, CDR2 SQIVND, per germline (reference sequence). DNA for the CDR3: TGTGCCAGTAGTTTAGGCGGGAGAAGCACAGATACGCAGTATTTT. The encoded protein is CASSLGGRSTDTQYF.

The genes are TRBV5-1 and TRBJ2-1; 8 bases map to TRBD2. The CDR3 contains 15 residues. Germline V lookup: CDR1 SGHRS, CDR2 YFSETQ. Unmatched junction bases numbered 1, after V lost 2 bases and J lost 0 bases. In DNA, the CDR3 is TGCGCCAGCAGCTTCGGGACTAGCTCCTACAATGAGCAGTTCTTC. This encodes CASSFGTSSYNEQFF.

The chain joins TRBV15 to TRBJ1-5; D gene ambiguous. V lost 0 bases to trimming and J lost 0 bases, with 6 bases between them. The length of the CDR3 is 15 residues. The V gene's germline CDR1 is LNHNV and CDR2 YYDKDF (reference sequence). CDR3 loop: CATSREPNSNQPQHF. CDR3 coding DNA: TGTGCCACCAGCAGAGAACCCAATAGCAATCAGCCCCAGCATTTT. Together with reference TRBV15 and TRBJ1-5, the CDR3 gives the full variable domain: DAMVIQNPRYQVTQFGKPVTLSCSQTLNHNVMYWYQQKSSQAPKLLFHYYDKDFNNEADTPDNFQSRRPNTSFCFLDIRSPGLGDTAMYLCATSREPNSNQPQHFGDGTRLSIL.

The chain combines TRBV19 with TRBJ2-7, with a weak D call TRBD2 (6 bases). CDR1 and CDR2 (germline): LNHDA, SQIVND (reference sequence). The V and J ends lost 3 bases and 1 base respectively, with 13 bases between them. The CDR3 runs 15 residues. CDR3 bases: TGTGCCAGTAGTATCAGCGGGCGCGCTTCCTACGAGCAGTACTTC. This gives the protein CASSISGRASYEQYF.

The chain recombines TRBV5-4 with TRBJ2-1; D unclear. CDR3 length: 12 amino acids. The V end lost 3 bases, the J end lost 4 bases, and 5 bases lay between the germline ends. Per germline, CDR1 SGHNT and CDR2 YYREEE (reference sequence). The CDR3 loop reads CASSSNYNEQFF. The CDR3, as DNA: TGTGCCAGCAGCTCCAATTACAATGAGCAGTTCTTC.